A single sample is the source of the 8 T cell receptor beta chains below, sequenced in a study of OX40 agonist ivuxolimab in advanced cancers. Clones were read by immunoSEQ multiplex PCR, and TCRdb kept only the in-frame ones, dropping some. The sample lists some 72,000 clones; roughly 92% were seen once. The source material was CD4+ or CD8+ T cells sorted from blood, sampled in a trial of the OX40 agonist ivuxolimab. The source of these receptors is an adult with an advanced solid tumor such as melanoma, head and neck, liver or kidney cancer.

The V and J genes are TRBV19 and TRBJ2-3; possible D gene TRBD1, 6 bases. V lost 5 bases and J 2 bases, leaving 11 bases between the germline ends. The CDR3 loop spans 14 amino acids. Germline V gene sequence: CDR1 LNHDA, CDR2 SQIVND (reference sequence). Here the CDR3 reads CASSVGQLTDTQYF. The CDR3, as DNA: TGTGCCAGTAGTGTCGGACAGCTCACAGATACGCAGTATTTT.

V and J are TRBV7-9 and TRBJ1-4; D is possibly TRBD1 (6 bases). CDR1 and CDR2 from the germline V gene are SEHNR and FQNEAQ (reference sequence). V was trimmed by 5 bases and J by 8 bases, leaving 24 bases between them. CDR3 length: 17 residues. DNA of the CDR3: TGTGCCAGCAGCCCCCAAGGAATGGGGGCGCCGTTGGAAAAACTGTTTTTT. This codes for CASSPQGMGAPLEKLFF.

V is TRBV2 and J is TRBJ2-7, with D unresolved. V lost 4 bases and J lost 3, with 10 bases in between. The CDR3 loop spans 13 amino acids. Germline V gives CDR1 SNHLY, CDR2 FYNNEI. The CDR3 DNA reads as TGTGCCAGCAGTGTCCGTCTGGACTACGAGCAGTACTTC. As protein: CASSVRLDYEQYF.

V usage is TRBV2 and J usage is TRBJ1-3; 9 nucleotides align to TRBD1. The ends lost 6 bases at V and 2 bases at J; junction bases unmatched: 5. Germline loops: CDR1 SNHLY, CDR2 FYNNEI. CDR3 length equals 15 residues. The chain's CDR3 is CASSVDRGTGNTIYF. The CDR3 nucleotides read TGTGCCAGCAGCGTCGACAGGGGGACTGGAAACACCATATATTTT.

This chain connects TRBV7-8 to TRBJ2-7, with D possibly called TRBD1 or TRBD2 (5 bases each). Trimming pared 5 bases from V and 0 bases from J, leaving 17 bases between. Germline-derived CDR1 and CDR2 are SGHVS and FQNEAQ. This CDR3 is 16 amino acids long. CDR3 region: CASSPYAGTSSYEQYF. The CDR3 DNA reads TGTGCCAGCAGCCCGTACGCCGGGACGAGCTCCTACGAGCAGTACTTC.

This chain links TRBV10-2 with TRBJ2-5; D not certain. CDR3 length equals 13 residues. Germline assignment: CDR1 WSHSY and CDR2 SAAADI. V was cut by 1 base and J by 1 base, with 4 bases left in between. The CDR3 sequence is CASSEFIQETQYF. The CDR3 nucleotides are TGCGCCAGCAGTGAGTTCATCCAAGAGACCCAGTACTTC.

This chain links TRBV13 with TRBJ2-1, with 10 bases identical to TRBD2. CDR1 is PRHDT, CDR2 FYEKMQ, per germline (reference sequence). This CDR3 has 18 residues. The ends lost 8 bases at V and 4 bases at J; junction bases unmatched: 17. The CDR3 DNA is TGTGCCAGCTCCGGCCCCAGCGGGGGGGATTTCGGGTACAATGAGCAGTTCTTC. Residues: CASSGPSGGDFGYNEQFF.

The V call is TRBV30, the J call TRBJ2-7, with a tentative D call TRBD2 (6 bases). Trimming removed 2 bases from V and 7 bases from J, with 12 bases in between. The CDR3 contains 12 residues. The germline V gene has CDR1 GTSNPN and CDR2 SVGIG (reference sequence). CDR3 residues: CAWSPGEGEQYF. The CDR3 DNA follows: TGTGCCTGGAGTCCGGGGGAAGGAGAGCAGTACTTC.